The 25 T cell receptor beta chains reported below all come from one sample, sequenced in a study of blood T cell repertoires in COVID-19. Here immunoSEQ multiplex PCR was the method, and the copy in TCRdb shows in-frame clones only, minus some. The sample carries approximately 530,000 clones, around nine tenths recorded once. The source material was peripheral blood. The receptors were gathered from a woman aged 50 to 65 with COVID-19, enrolled during active disease.

The chain employs TRBV11-2 and TRBJ2-7, with no clear D. Germline V CDR1 and CDR2: SGHAT, FQNNGV. V was clipped by 3 bases and J by 6 bases, with 9 bases between them. The CDR3 loop spans 12 amino acids. CDR3: CASSLVSSEQYF. For the CDR3, the DNA is TGTGCCAGCAGCTTGGTTTCGAGCGAGCAGTACTTC.

This clone came up a few times. The chain is built from TRBV2 and TRBJ2-3; a possible D gene is TRBD1 (6 bases). V was pared by 5 bases and J by 6 bases, with 12 bases between. The CDR3 totals 13 residues. Germline assignment: CDR1 SNHLY and CDR2 FYNNEI. CDR3 DNA sequence: TGTGCCAGCAGTAATACAGGGTTTGATACGCAGTATTTT. Protein sequence: CASSNTGFDTQYF.

This clone turned up a few times. J is TRBJ1-6 and V is TRBV5-1; 9 bases are a match to TRBD1. CDR3 length equals 15 residues. Trimming cost V 4 bases and J 10 bases; bases outside gene matches: 9. Germline V CDR1 and CDR2: SGHRS, YFSETQ. The CDR3 region has the DNA TGCGCCAGCAGCCTCCTTACAGGGGGCCGGTCACCCCTCCACTTT. Translated: CASSLLTGGRSPLHF.

The chain combines TRBV2 with TRBJ2-7; 8 bases agree with TRBD1. J gave up 0 bases and V 1 base, and 2 bases lay outside the gene matches. Germline V lookup: CDR1 SNHLY, CDR2 FYNNEI. This CDR3 region has 15 residues. The DNA for the CDR3 is TGTGCCAGCAGTGAAGGACAGGGGAGCTCCTACGAGCAGTACTTC. It is translated as CASSEGQGSSYEQYF.

The chain links TRBV11-2 to TRBJ1-3; D is unclear. V lost 0 bases to trimming and J lost 8 bases, with 8 bases between them. The CDR3 runs to 13 residues. The germline V gene encodes CDR1 SGHAT and CDR2 FQNNGV. The CDR3 region has the DNA TGTGCCAGCAGCTTAGATACGGTGGACACCATATATTTT. Residues: CASSLDTVDTIYF. Supplemented by reference TRBV11-2 and TRBJ1-3, the full variable domain reads EAGVAQSPRYKIIEKRQSVAFWCNPISGHATLYWYQQILGQGPKLLIQFQNNGVVDDSQLPKDRFSAERLKGVDSTLKIQPAKLEDSAVYLCASSLDTVDTIYFGEGSWLTVV.

To note about this clone: Other DNA sequences within the sample encode an identical CDR3. This sequence joins TRBV2 and TRBJ1-2; 7 bases are a match to TRBD1. Germline CDR1 SNHLY, CDR2 FYNNEI. V lost 6 bases and J lost 4; bases outside the gene matches: 8. This CDR3 is built from 14 residues. In DNA form, the CDR3 reads TGTGCCAGCAGGAGGGACAGAGGCCTCTATGGCTACACCTTC. This translates into CASRRDRGLYGYTF.

The chain recombines TRBV5-4 with TRBJ2-7, with D possibly being TRBD1 (5 bases). V was clipped by 0 bases and J by 7 bases, with 14 bases between them. The germline gives CDR1 SGHNT, CDR2 YYREEE (reference sequence). The CDR3 loop spans 14 amino acids. The CDR3 sequence is CASSLGSGIGEQYF. DNA for the CDR3: TGTGCCAGCAGCTTGGGGTCAGGGATAGGGGAGCAGTACTTC.

The gene calls are TRBV6-5 and TRBJ1-1; D might be TRBD1 (6 bases). The CDR3 sequence is 13 residues long. Trimming cost V 1 base and J 8 bases, with 11 bases left between them. Germline assignment: CDR1 MNHEY and CDR2 SVGAGI. The CDR3 reads CASSYYRDTEAFF. The CDR3, as DNA: TGTGCCAGCAGTTACTACAGGGATACGGAAGCTTTCTTT.

This clone has more than one count but fewer than ten. V and J are TRBV5-1 and TRBJ1-1, with 8 positions matching TRBD1. V gave up 4 bases and J gave up 4 bases; unmatched junction bases: 6. The V gene's germline CDR1 is SGHRS and CDR2 YFSETQ. The CDR3 sequence is 14 residues long. The CDR3 DNA is TGCGCCAGCAGCCAACAGGGGGGTCCCACTGAAGCTTTCTTT. It codes for CASSQQGGPTEAFF.

The rearrangement joins TRBV15 to TRBJ1-1; D ambiguous. V dropped 0 bases and J dropped 1 base, with 6 bases sitting between them. There are 14 residues in the CDR3. Germline V gene sequence: CDR1 LNHNV, CDR2 YYDKDF (reference sequence). The DNA of the CDR3 is TGTGCCACCAGCAGAGATCGCGGGAACACTGAAGCTTTCTTT. This encodes CATSRDRGNTEAFF.

This clone was seen just once. The chain combines TRBV7-9 with TRBJ1-1; D might be TRBD1 (6 bases). Germline assignment: CDR1 SEHNR and CDR2 FQNEAQ (reference sequence). Trimming shortened V by 5 bases and J by 1 base, and 11 bases separated the two germline ends. This CDR3 spans 14 amino acids. In nucleotides, the CDR3 is TGTGCCAGCAGCCCTTACAGGGAGAACACTGAAGCTTTCTTT. It yields the protein CASSPYRENTEAFF.

The gene calls are TRBV5-1 and TRBJ1-1; D may be TRBD1 (6 bases). Trimming pared 4 bases from V and 2 bases from J, leaving 12 bases between. The length of the CDR3 is 14 residues. Germline CDR1 reads SGHRS; CDR2 reads YFSETQ. CDR3 bases: TGCGCCAGCAGCGGAACAGGGCTAAACACTGAAGCTTTCTTT. It encodes CASSGTGLNTEAFF.

V is TRBV7-8 and J is TRBJ1-5; 10 bases align to TRBD1. CDR1 SGHVS and CDR2 FQNEAQ come from the germline V gene. The V segment lost 5 bases and the J segment 2 bases; nucleotides outside the gene matches: 3. The CDR3 covers 15 residues. CDR3 in DNA: TGTGCCAGCAGCCGTGGACAGGGGGGCAATCAGCCCCAGCATTTT. Amino acid sequence: CASSRGQGGNQPQHF.

The V gene is TRBV25-1, the J gene TRBJ1-4, with no clear D. V shed 5 bases and J shed 3 bases, with 16 bases lying between them. Germline CDR1 is MGHDK and CDR2 is SYGVNS. The CDR3 runs to 16 residues. This CDR3 reads CASSHLDLASNEKLFF. The CDR3 nucleotides are TGTGCCAGCAGTCACCTTGACCTAGCCTCTAATGAAAAACTGTTTTTT.

The V call is TRBV18, the J call TRBJ1-2, with unresolved D. Germline V gene data show CDR1 as KGHSH and CDR2 as LQKENI. V was cut by 3 bases and J by 0 bases, with 11 bases left in between. This CDR3 contains 15 residues. CDR3 sequence reads: CASSPEVTPNYGYTF. CDR3 sequence (DNA): TGTGCCAGCTCACCTGAGGTTACCCCTAACTATGGCTACACCTTC.

This chain joins TRBV28 and TRBJ1-4, with a tentative D call TRBD1 (6 bases). The V gene lost 11 bases and the J gene lost 5 bases, with 12 bases spanning the gap. The CDR3 loop spans 12 amino acids. Germline loops: CDR1 MDHEN, CDR2 SYDVKM. CDR3 loop: CAGQNRNEKLFF. The CDR3 DNA is TGTGCCGGACAGAATAGGAATGAAAAACTGTTTTTT.

This chain uses TRBV9 with TRBJ1-3; D may be TRBD1 (6 bases). CDR1 SGDLS and CDR2 YYNGEE come from the germline V gene. There are 15 residues in the CDR3. V dropped 3 bases and J dropped 2 bases, with 12 bases sitting between them. DNA of the CDR3: TGTGCCAGCAGCGGAGGGGGTGTGCCTGGAAACACCATATATTTT. Translated: CASSGGGVPGNTIYF.

This rearrangement joins TRBV6-5 to TRBJ2-4; 10 nucleotides line up with TRBD1. Germline lookup yields CDR1 MNHEY and CDR2 SVGAGI. V was pared by 5 bases and J by 8 bases, with 9 bases of the junction left unmatched. This CDR3 comprises 15 residues. The CDR3 loop reads CASSRQGAAVDIQYF. The DNA of the CDR3 is TGTGCCAGCAGTAGACAGGGGGCCGCGGTGGACATTCAGTACTTC.

The V gene is TRBV11-2, the J gene TRBJ1-1; 9 bases are a match to TRBD1. The germline V gene encodes CDR1 SGHAT and CDR2 FQNNGV. V trimming: 3 bases; J trimming: 5 bases; junction bases outside the gene matches: 13. The CDR3 loop spans 17 amino acids. Here the CDR3 DNA reads TGTGCCAGCAGCTTTCGCGGGACAGGGACCAAACGTACTGAAGCTTTCTTT. The encoded protein is CASSFRGTGTKRTEAFF.

V gene TRBV3-1 (or the pseudogene TRBV3-2) combines with J gene TRBJ1-5; D is perhaps TRBD1 (6 bases). The CDR3 is made up of 14 amino acids. Germline CDR1 is LGHDT and CDR2 is YNNKEL (reference sequence). The V gene lost 1 base and the J gene lost 9 bases, with 13 bases spanning the gap. The CDR3 DNA reads TGTGCCAGCAGCCAAGCAAGGGGGGGACGGCCCCAGCATTTT. Translated: CASSQARGGRPQHF.

In its sample, this clone was seen a few times. The chain recombines TRBV6-4 with TRBJ1-5; tentative D call: TRBD1 (6 bases). V was pared by 2 bases and J by 6 bases, with 8 bases between. This CDR3 is 13 amino acids long. In germline, CDR1 is MRHNA, CDR2 SNTAGT. The CDR3 DNA reads as TGTGCCAGCAGTGACGGGGGGGCTCAGCCCCAGCATTTT. Its protein is CASSDGGAQPQHF.

This chain joins TRBV30 and TRBJ1-1; D is uncertain. The germline V gene has CDR1 GTSNPN and CDR2 SVGIG (reference sequence). The CDR3 sequence is 14 residues long. V gave up 5 bases and J gave up 5 bases, with 18 bases separating them. This chain's CDR3 is CAWSLLGERTEAFF. DNA of the CDR3: TGTGCCTGGTCCCTCCTTGGGGAGAGAACTGAAGCTTTCTTT.

This chain links TRBV10-2 with TRBJ2-2; TRBD2 aligns across 7 bases. After removal of 6 bases from V and 7 bases from J, the junction contained 5 bases not matched to a gene. CDR1 and CDR2 from the germline V gene are WSHSY and SAAADI. The CDR3 consists of 13 residues. The CDR3 is CASRPRGNGELFF. CDR3 sequence (DNA): TGCGCCAGCAGGCCGCGGGGGAACGGGGAGCTGTTTTTT.

This sequence joins TRBV18 and TRBJ1-1; D may be TRBD1 (5 bases). Germline CDR1 KGHSH, CDR2 LQKENI. The CDR3 loop spans 12 amino acids. V lost 0 bases to trimming and J lost 9 bases, with 8 bases between them. The CDR3 protein is CASSPPQGKAFF. CDR3 nucleotide sequence: TGTGCCAGCTCACCACCCCAGGGCAAAGCTTTCTTT.

This chain uses TRBV24-1 with TRBJ1-2; TRBD1 is a possible D gene (6 bases). Germline lookup yields CDR1 KGHDR and CDR2 SFDVKD. CDR3 length: 13 residues. The V and J ends lost 2 bases and 8 bases respectively, with 11 bases between them. The CDR3 DNA reads TGTGCCACCAGTGATTCACCCCAGGGGGGCTACACCTTC. Translated: CATSDSPQGGYTF.